The clone carrying this TCR beta chain has at least ten counts. Antigen: not known. This specimen belongs to a study of regulatory T cells in long-lasting Graves disease. Study-wide results and caveats: Thyroid tissue was not studied; only peripheral blood was. TCR diversity was lower in persistent Graves' patients than in newly diagnosed ones.

Sample time point: newly diagnosed GD, antithyroid drugs for less than 3 months. Generation of the TCR library employed RNA extracted from PBMCs. Trimming cost V 6 bases and J 2 bases, with 20 bases left between them. The germline gives CDR1 MDHEN, CDR2 SYDVKM. The CDR3 is made up of 16 amino acids. Assembly of TCR beta libraries relied on iRepertoire HTBI primers together with Arm-PCR of CDR3 regions. Per the authors' pipeline: Identification across samples found 60 to 75 TRBV and some 13 TRBJ segments. TCRdb analysed the multiplex PCR reads with MiXCR anew, one entry per CDR3 protein. Here the V and J calls rest on TCRdb's processing, not on the authors' analysis. The sample carries 420,000 or so distinct CDR3 sequences, over 15% recorded once. The same data also went into a second study, on T cells in Graves' hyperthyroidism and ophthalmopathy.

Sequencing was performed on peripheral blood mononuclear cells (PBMCs), taken at new diagnosis, from a patient treated with antithyroid drugs. The origin of this receptor is a woman in her late teens or twenties with Graves disease. The rearrangement joins TRBV28 to TRBJ2-7, with a tentative D call TRBD2 (5 bases). The CDR3 here is CASSHYSGQRTYEQYF. In DNA, the CDR3 is TGTGCCAGCAGCCACTACTCCGGGCAGCGGACCTACGAGCAGTACTTC.